These T cell receptor beta chains were read from a single sample in a study of shared clonotypes between healthy human individuals. Clones were read by immunoSEQ multiplex PCR, and TCRdb kept only the in-frame ones, dropping some. The sample shows fewer than 1 million clones, approximately 97% of them seen only once. Sequencing used naive CD8+ T cells sorted from blood. The receptors stem from a man aged 25-45 years in good health. The CDR3 runs from the conserved cysteine through the conserved F or W. The D gene is left open where the match is weak. Clone size is not always given. Where it is, it says once, few, many or a class for expanded clones.

d_gene	v_gene	abundance	j_gene	CDR3aa	CDR3nt
NA	TRBV29-1	NA	TRBJ1-3	CSVAGAGNTIYF	TGCAGCGTTGCCGGGGCTGGAAACACCATATATTTT
NA	TRBV19	NA	TRBJ1-1	CASSTWSNTEAFF	TGTGCCAGTAGTACTTGGTCGAACACTGAAGCTTTCTTT
NA	TRBV27	NA	TRBJ2-7	CASSLAGPRYEQYF	TGTGCCAGCAGTTTGGCCGGACCGAGGTACGAGCAGTACTTC
TRBD1	TRBV9	once	TRBJ1-1	CASRSGGRTEAFF	TGTGCCAGCAGGTCAGGGGGACGGACTGAAGCTTTCTTT
TRBD2	TRBV29-1	once	TRBJ2-1	CSVESWTSGYNEQFF	TGCAGCGTTGAAAGTTGGACTAGCGGCTACAATGAGCAGTTCTTC
NA	TRBV27	NA	TRBJ2-1	CASSFAGSAYNEQFF	TGTGCCAGCAGTTTTGCGGGTAGCGCCTACAATGAGCAGTTCTTC
NA	TRBV10-3	NA	TRBJ2-7	CAISDGGYEQYF	TGTGCCATCAGTGATGGAGGGTACGAGCAGTACTTC
TRBD1	TRBV27	NA	TRBJ1-5	CASSLSRRGFSNQPQHF	TGTGCCAGCAGTTTATCTCGCAGGGGGTTCAGCAATCAGCCCCAGCATTTT
NA	TRBV27	NA	TRBJ2-7	CASSFGYTYEQYF	TGTGCCAGCAGTTTCGGGTATACCTACGAGCAGTACTTC
NA	TRBV4-3	NA	TRBJ1-3	CASSQDASSGNTIYF	TGCGCCAGCAGCCAAGATGCGAGCTCTGGAAACACCATATATTTT
NA	TRBV15	NA	TRBJ2-7	CATSSIDYEQYF	TGTGCCACCAGCAGTATCGACTACGAGCAGTACTTC
NA	TRBV27	NA	TRBJ1-1	CASSGGEWAGEAFF	TGTGCCAGCAGTGGGGGCGAATGGGCGGGTGAAGCTTTCTTT
NA	TRBV28	NA	TRBJ1-4	CASSFGGREKLFF	TGTGCCAGCAGTTTCGGGGGACGAGAAAAACTGTTTTTT